The entry that follows covers one TCR beta chain sequence. The RNA input was about 0.5 to 1 ug, and it was reverse transcribed with random hexamers. TCRdb used MiXCR to reprocess the immunoSEQ multiplex PCR reads, holding one entry per CDR3 protein. The sample lists 150,000 to 200,000 distinct CDR3 sequences, over 85% occurring once. This sample was taken from a study of CD8 T cells in Susac syndrome. Germline V gene sequence: CDR1 MDHEN, CDR2 SYDVKM. Trimming took 4 bases from V and 0 from J, leaving 10 bases between them. The CDR3 has 16 amino acids. The receptor was isolated from a human donor in good health. The sequencing sample was made of CD4+ T cells from PBMCs. The chain recombines TRBV28 with TRBJ2-6; a possible D gene is TRBD2 (5 bases). CDR3 bases: TGTGCCAGCAGTTCCCGGGGAGTCTCTGGGGCCAACGTCCTGACTTTC. Its protein product is CASSSRGVSGANVLTF.